This note documents a single TCR beta chain sequence. The CDR3 is made up of 14 amino acids. The V and J ends lost 5 bases and 6 bases, in that order; junction bases with no gene match: 8. Germline lookup yields CDR1 MRHNA and CDR2 SNTAGT. This entry belongs to a study of T cell responses to AZD1222 COVID-19 vaccine. Measured with immunoSEQ multiplex PCR; TCRdb has only the in-frame clones, and not every one. The sample includes about 120,000 clones, roughly 89% seen only once; the top ten take roughly 6.9%. The material sequenced was peripheral blood, taken 28 days after the second AZD1222 dose. The sequence derives from an adult who received the AZD1222 COVID-19 vaccine. V gene TRBV6-4 combines with J gene TRBJ1-2; TRBD1 agrees at 8 bases. CDR3 bases: TGTGCCAGCAGTCTGACAGGGGAGGTCGATGGCTACACCTTC. Protein product: CASSLTGEVDGYTF.